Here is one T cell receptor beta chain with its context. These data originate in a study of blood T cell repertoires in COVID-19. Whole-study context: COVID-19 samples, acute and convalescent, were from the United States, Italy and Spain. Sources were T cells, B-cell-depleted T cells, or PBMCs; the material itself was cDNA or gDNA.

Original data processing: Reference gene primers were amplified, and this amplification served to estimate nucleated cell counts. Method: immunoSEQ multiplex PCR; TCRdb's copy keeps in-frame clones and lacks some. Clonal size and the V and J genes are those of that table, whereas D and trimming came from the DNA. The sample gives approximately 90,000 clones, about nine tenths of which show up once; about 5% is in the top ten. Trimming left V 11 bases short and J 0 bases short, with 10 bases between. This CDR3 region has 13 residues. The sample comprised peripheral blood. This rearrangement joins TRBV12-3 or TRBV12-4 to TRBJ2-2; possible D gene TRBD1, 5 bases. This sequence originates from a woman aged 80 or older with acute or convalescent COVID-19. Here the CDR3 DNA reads TGTGCCGCAGGACATCCGAACACCGGGGAGCTGTTTTTT. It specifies CAAGHPNTGELFF.